These T cell receptor beta chains were read from a single sample in a study of control samples from healthy donors and cancer patients. The protocol was immunoSEQ multiplex PCR, while the TCRdb copy is restricted to in-frame clones and leaves out a portion. This sample carries some 130,000 clones, roughly 89% of them seen once, and the ten largest clones take 11%. The sequenced material came from blood. The receptors derive from a man aged 25 to 40 in good health. The CDR3 runs from the conserved cysteine through the conserved F or W. D genes are given only for firm matches. Some rows mark clone size as missing; the rest say once, few, many or name a class of expanded clone.

clone_size d_call j_call v_call cdr3_length cdr3_aa cdr3_nt
- - TRBJ1-2 TRBV30 12 CATGTVVGGYTF TGTGCCACGGGGACCGTGGTTGGCGGCTACACCTTC
- TRBD1 TRBJ1-1 TRBV28 15 CASSTPTGLDTEAFF TGTGCCAGCAGTACACCGACAGGGTTGGACACTGAAGCTTTCTTT
- TRBD1 TRBJ1-1 TRBV19 14 CASSPGQVNTEAFF TGTGCCAGTAGTCCGGGACAGGTGAACACTGAAGCTTTCTTT
- - TRBJ2-7 TRBV6-5 13 CATGIVSGYEQYF TGTGCCACCGGAATAGTATCAGGGTACGAGCAGTACTTC
- - TRBJ1-6 TRBV28 16 CASSSWDLRRDSPLHF TGTGCCAGCAGTTCCTGGGACCTTCGGAGAGATTCACCCCTCCACTTT
once - TRBJ2-7 TRBV6-5 14 CASSYSIFSYEQYF TGTGCCAGCAGTTACTCGATATTTAGCTACGAGCAGTACTTC
- - TRBJ2-7 TRBV11-2 16 CASSLIRSGTAYEQYF TGTGCCAGCAGCTTAATTCGGTCGGGAACTGCCTACGAGCAGTACTTC
- - TRBJ2-7 TRBV29-1 15 CSVELLGSGSYEQYF TGCAGCGTTGAACTTTTGGGTAGCGGCAGCTACGAGCAGTACTTC
- - TRBJ1-2 TRBV29-1 13 CSAKREEVYGYTF TGCAGCGCCAAGAGGGAAGAGGTCTATGGCTACACCTTC
- - TRBJ1-4 TRBV11-3 17 CASSTGRGTAPNEKLFF TGTGCCAGCAGCACAGGACGAGGAACAGCACCTAATGAAAAACTGTTTTTT
- - TRBJ1-4 TRBV2 16 CASSGFVSATNEKLFF TGTGCCAGCAGTGGATTCGTCTCGGCAACTAATGAAAAACTGTTTTTT
- TRBD1 TRBJ1-6 TRBV7-9 14 CASSRDRENSPLHF TGTGCCAGCAGTCGGGACAGAGAGAATTCACCCCTCCACTTT
- - TRBJ2-1 TRBV3-1/TRBV3-2 16 CASTSHSAASYNEQFF TGTGCCAGCACCTCACATTCCGCAGCCTCCTACAATGAGCAGTTCTTC
- TRBD1 TRBJ2-2 TRBV7-8 17 CASSLMGTGGNTGELFF TGTGCCAGCAGCTTAATGGGGACAGGGGGCAACACCGGGGAGCTGTTTTTT
- - TRBJ2-7 TRBV5-5 12 CASSLPSEEQYF TGTGCCAGCAGCTTGCCCTCGGAGGAGCAGTACTTC
- - TRBJ1-5 TRBV12-5 14 CASGTTDSNQPQHF TGTGCTAGTGGAACAACAGATAGCAATCAGCCCCAGCATTTT
- - TRBJ1-2 TRBV10-3 16 CAITIRDEDWIYGYTF TGTGCCATCACCATCAGGGACGAGGACTGGATCTATGGCTACACCTTC
- - TRBJ1-3 TRBV5-5 15 CASSSDGRAGNTIYF TGTGCCAGCAGCTCCGACGGTAGAGCCGGAAACACCATATATTTT
- - TRBJ2-3 TRBV4-1 14 CASSHLQSTDTQYF TGCGCCAGCAGCCACCTGCAGAGCACAGATACGCAGTATTTT
- - TRBJ2-7 TRBV7-6 16 CASSLEAAGRTWEQYF TGTGCCAGCAGCTTAGAGGCTGCAGGGAGGACCTGGGAGCAGTACTTC
- - TRBJ2-1 TRBV6-2/TRBV6-3 12 CASSNRVDEQFF TGTGCCAGCAGCAACAGGGTTGATGAGCAGTTCTTC
- - TRBJ2-7 TRBV3-1/TRBV3-2 11 CASSRTGEQYF TGTGCCAGCAGCCGAACGGGGGAGCAGTACTTC
once TRBD1 TRBJ1-2 TRBV5-1 15 CASSPRTGGNYGYTF TGCGCCAGCAGCCCTAGGACAGGGGGTAACTATGGCTACACCTTC
- - TRBJ1-6 TRBV27 12 CASSSSDKTLHF TGTGCCAGCAGTTCCTCTGACAAAACCCTCCACTTT
- - TRBJ2-1 TRBV4-1 15 CASSPSRGGYNEQFF TGCGCCAGCAGCCCCTCTAGAGGGGGGTACAATGAGCAGTTCTTC
- TRBD2 TRBJ2-3 TRBV15 16 CATSRLAGGFTDTQYF TGTGCCACCAGCAGATTAGCGGGAGGGTTCACAGATACGCAGTATTTT
once - TRBJ1-5 TRBV28 14 CASRYTGPGQPQHF TGTGCCAGCAGGTACACAGGTCCAGGTCAGCCCCAGCATTTT
once - TRBJ2-7 TRBV2 14 CASSAAGATYEQYF TGTGCCAGCAGTGCAGCAGGAGCTACCTACGAGCAGTACTTC
- - TRBJ2-2 TRBV10-3 17 CAISISAGAVNTGELFF TGTGCCATCAGTATATCCGCAGGGGCGGTGAACACCGGGGAGCTGTTTTTT
- - TRBJ2-7 TRBV7-2 13 CASSLVSGYEQYF TGTGCCAGCAGCTTAGTTAGTGGCTACGAGCAGTACTTC
- TRBD1 TRBJ2-2 TRBV29-1 13 CSASTGGTGELFF TGCAGCGCTTCAACAGGGGGCACCGGGGAGCTGTTTTTT
- TRBD1 TRBJ2-7 TRBV11-2 16 CASSRLRDSEAYEQYF TGTGCCAGCAGCCGACTCAGGGACAGTGAGGCCTACGAGCAGTACTTC
- TRBD2 TRBJ2-1 TRBV7-9 18 CASSFVRWREGAYNEQFF TGTGCCAGCAGCTTTGTCCGGTGGCGGGAGGGAGCCTACAATGAGCAGTTCTTC
- TRBD1 TRBJ2-7 TRBV3-1/TRBV3-2 14 CASSRQGAHYEQYF TGTGCCAGCAGCCGACAGGGGGCTCACTACGAGCAGTACTTC
- TRBD2 TRBJ2-1 TRBV7-9 16 CASSPAGLAGYNEQFF TGTGCCAGCAGTCCGGCGGGACTAGCGGGGTACAATGAGCAGTTCTTC
- - TRBJ1-3 TRBV5-4 11 CASSSGNTIYF TGTGCCAGCAGCTCTGGAAACACCATATATTTT
- - TRBJ1-1 TRBV15 13 CATSSLRGAQAFF TGTGCCACCAGCAGCTTACGGGGTGCACAAGCTTTCTTT
- TRBD2 TRBJ2-2 TRBV19 19 CASSIDAPTSGRLGGELFF TGTGCCAGTAGTATAGATGCCCCTACTAGCGGGAGATTGGGCGGGGAGCTGTTTTTT
- - TRBJ2-7 TRBV2 12 CASSAGLLEQYF TGTGCCAGCAGCGCGGGACTCCTCGAGCAGTACTTC
- - TRBJ1-4 TRBV9 16 CASSVTGTLTNEKLFF TGTGCCAGCAGCGTCACAGGGACCCTAACTAATGAAAAACTGTTTTTT
- - TRBJ1-1 TRBV4-1 14 CASSQDQGYTEAFF TGCGCCAGCAGCCAAGATCAGGGTTACACTGAAGCTTTCTTT
- - TRBJ2-5 TRBV30 14 CAWTKGQLQETQYF TGTGCCTGGACTAAAGGACAGCTCCAAGAGACCCAGTACTTC
- TRBD1 TRBJ1-1 TRBV6-2/TRBV6-3 13 CASSLYRGTEAFF TGTGCCAGCAGCCTATACAGGGGCACTGAAGCTTTCTTT
- - TRBJ1-5 TRBV6-6 14 CASWGGLSNQPQHF TGTGCCAGCTGGGGAGGACTGAGCAATCAGCCCCAGCATTTT
- - TRBJ2-1 TRBV3-1/TRBV3-2 14 CASSRRTKDNEQFF TGTGCCAGCAGTCGGAGAACGAAAGACAATGAGCAGTTCTTC
- - TRBJ2-7 TRBV12-3/TRBV12-4 12 CASSLGSYEQYF TGTGCCAGCAGTTTAGGCTCCTACGAGCAGTACTTC
- - TRBJ1-3 TRBV18 16 CASSPPGSGIVNTIYF TGTGCCAGCTCACCACCGGGATCCGGGATCGTAAACACCATATATTTT
- - TRBJ2-7 TRBV4-1 14 CASSQGDSTYKQYF TGCGCCAGCAGCCAAGGAGACTCTACTTACAAGCAGTACTTC
- - TRBJ1-5 TRBV4-2 15 CASSQDLAGVQPQHF TGTGCCAGCAGCCAAGATTTGGCAGGGGTTCAGCCCCAGCATTTT
- TRBD2 TRBJ2-2 TRBV3-1/TRBV3-2 15 CASSPSSGSAGELFF TGTGCCAGCAGCCCCTCTAGCGGGAGCGCCGGGGAGCTGTTTTTT
once - TRBJ2-5 TRBV4-2 11 CASSLGETQYF TGTGCCAGCAGCCTAGGGGAGACCCAGTACTTC
- TRBD1 TRBJ2-1 TRBV4-1 16 CASSRMGDRGANEQFF TGCGCCAGCAGCCGCATGGGGGACAGGGGGGCGAATGAGCAGTTCTTC
once TRBD2 TRBJ2-2 TRBV6-5 15 CASREAGGLVGELFF TGTGCCAGCAGAGAGGCGGGAGGGCTGGTCGGGGAGCTGTTTTTT
- - TRBJ1-5 TRBV28 15 CASSFPGVGNQPQHF TGTGCCAGCAGTTTTCCGGGGGTGGGCAATCAGCCCCAGCATTTT
- - TRBJ1-2 TRBV6-1 14 CASSEVANNYGYTF TGTGCCAGCAGTGAAGTGGCCAACAACTATGGCTACACCTTC